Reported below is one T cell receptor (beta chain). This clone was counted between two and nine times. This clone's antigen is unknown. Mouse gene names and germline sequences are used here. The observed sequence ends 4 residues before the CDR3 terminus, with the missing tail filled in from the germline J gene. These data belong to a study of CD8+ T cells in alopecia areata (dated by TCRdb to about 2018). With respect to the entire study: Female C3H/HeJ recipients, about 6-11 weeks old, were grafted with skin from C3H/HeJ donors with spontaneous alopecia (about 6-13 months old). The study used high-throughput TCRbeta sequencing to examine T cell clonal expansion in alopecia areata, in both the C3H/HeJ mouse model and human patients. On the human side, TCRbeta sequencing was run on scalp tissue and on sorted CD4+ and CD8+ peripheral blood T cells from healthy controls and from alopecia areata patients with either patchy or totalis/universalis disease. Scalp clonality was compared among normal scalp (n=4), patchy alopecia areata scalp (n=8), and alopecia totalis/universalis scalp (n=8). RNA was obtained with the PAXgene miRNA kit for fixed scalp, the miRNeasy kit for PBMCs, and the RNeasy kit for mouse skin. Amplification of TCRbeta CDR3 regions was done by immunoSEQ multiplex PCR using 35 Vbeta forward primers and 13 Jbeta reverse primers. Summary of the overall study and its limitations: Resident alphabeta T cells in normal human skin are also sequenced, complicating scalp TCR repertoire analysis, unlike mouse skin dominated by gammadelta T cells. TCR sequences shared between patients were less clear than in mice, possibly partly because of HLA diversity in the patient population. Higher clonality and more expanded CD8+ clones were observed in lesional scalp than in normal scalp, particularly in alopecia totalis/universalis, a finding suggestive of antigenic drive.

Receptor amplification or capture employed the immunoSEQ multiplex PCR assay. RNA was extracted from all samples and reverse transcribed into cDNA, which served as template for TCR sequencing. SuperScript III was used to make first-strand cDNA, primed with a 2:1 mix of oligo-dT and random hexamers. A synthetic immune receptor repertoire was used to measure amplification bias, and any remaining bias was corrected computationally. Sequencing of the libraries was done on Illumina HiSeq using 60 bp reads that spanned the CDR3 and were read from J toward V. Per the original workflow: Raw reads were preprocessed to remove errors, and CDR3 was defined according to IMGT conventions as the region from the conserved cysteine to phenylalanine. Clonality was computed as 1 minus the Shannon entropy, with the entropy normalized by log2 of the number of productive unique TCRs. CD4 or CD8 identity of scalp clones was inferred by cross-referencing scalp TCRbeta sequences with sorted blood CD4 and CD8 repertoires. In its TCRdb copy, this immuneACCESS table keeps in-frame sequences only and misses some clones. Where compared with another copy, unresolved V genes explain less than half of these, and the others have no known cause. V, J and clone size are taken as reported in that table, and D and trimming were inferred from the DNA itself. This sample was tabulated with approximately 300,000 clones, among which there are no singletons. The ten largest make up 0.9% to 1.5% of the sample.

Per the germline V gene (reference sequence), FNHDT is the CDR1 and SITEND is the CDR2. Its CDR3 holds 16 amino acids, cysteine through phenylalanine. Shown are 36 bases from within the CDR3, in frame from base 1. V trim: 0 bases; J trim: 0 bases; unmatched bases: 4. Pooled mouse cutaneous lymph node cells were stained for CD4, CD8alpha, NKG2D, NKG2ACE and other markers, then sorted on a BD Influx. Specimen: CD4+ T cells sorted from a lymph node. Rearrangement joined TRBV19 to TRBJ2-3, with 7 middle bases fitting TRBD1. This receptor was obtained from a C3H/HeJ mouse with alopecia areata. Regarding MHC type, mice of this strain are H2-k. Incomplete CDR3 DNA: TGTGCCAGCAGTATAGCCCACAGGGGTAGTGCAGAA. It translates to CASSIAHRGSAE. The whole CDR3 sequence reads CASSIAHRGSAETLYF.